The rows below give T cell receptor beta chains drawn from one sample of a study of OX40 agonist ivuxolimab in advanced cancers. Measured with immunoSEQ multiplex PCR; TCRdb has only the in-frame clones, and not every one. The sample has approximately 91,000 clones; 80% to 90% are singletons. The input for sequencing was CD4+ or CD8+ T cells sorted from blood, taken in a trial of the OX40 agonist ivuxolimab. The receptors here all came from an adult with an advanced solid tumor such as melanoma, head and neck, liver or kidney cancer. The CDR3 runs from the conserved cysteine through the conserved F or W. The D gene is left open where the match is weak. Rows give clone size only sometimes, using once, few, many, or a class for an expanded clone.

d_call	v_call	j_call	clone_size	cdr3_length	cdr3_nt	cdr3_aa
TRBD1	TRBV4-3	TRBJ2-3	-	16	TGCGCCAGCAGCCAAGGCAACAGGGGAACCACAGATACGCAGTATTTT	CASSQGNRGTTDTQYF
TRBD1	TRBV18	TRBJ1-6	-	17	TGTGCCAGCTCATCCAGTGCGTCAGGTCCAGGGGGTTCACCCCTCCACTTT	CASSSSASGPGGSPLHF
-	TRBV7-3	TRBJ1-5	few	11	TGTGCCAGCAGCCCGAATCAGCCCCAGCATTTT	CASSPNQPQHF
-	TRBV11-1	TRBJ1-5	-	13	TGTGCCAGCAGCTTAGTCAGGGGTCAGCCCCAGCATTTT	CASSLVRGQPQHF
-	TRBV14	TRBJ2-2	-	15	TGTGCCAGTTCCGCACAGGCTATACTCACCGGGGAGCTGTTTTTT	CASSAQAILTGELFF
-	TRBV19	TRBJ1-2	-	12	TGTGCCAGTATATCCAGGCCCAATGGCTACACCTTC	CASISRPNGYTF
-	TRBV10-3	TRBJ1-4	-	14	TGTGCCACCTCCCCGGTGGCGGGGCTTGAAAAACTGTTTTTT	CATSPVAGLEKLFF
TRBD1	TRBV2	TRBJ1-5	-	15	TGTGCCAGCAGTGCCGGGACAGGGGGCAATCAGCCCCAGCATTTT	CASSAGTGGNQPQHF
-	TRBV6-1	TRBJ2-7	-	12	TGTGCCAGCGTCACCGACTCCTACGAGCAGTACTTC	CASVTDSYEQYF
TRBD1	TRBV9	TRBJ1-4	-	13	TGTGCCAGTGGGGACAGGATTGGCGAAAAACTGTTTTTT	CASGDRIGEKLFF
-	TRBV7-9	TRBJ1-4	-	13	TGTGCCAGCCGGCAAGTAACGGGAGAAAAACTGTTTTTT	CASRQVTGEKLFF
-	TRBV4-2	TRBJ2-7	once	15	TGTGCCAGCAGCCAAGACAGGGGCCGACTCTACGAGCAGTACTTC	CASSQDRGRLYEQYF
-	TRBV4-3	TRBJ2-3	-	14	TGCGCCAGCAGCCAAGATCTGTTACTCTATACGCAGTATTTT	CASSQDLLLYTQYF
-	TRBV28	TRBJ1-1	-	13	TGTGCCAGCAGTTACCTATCACAGGGTGAAGCTTTCTTT	CASSYLSQGEAFF
-	TRBV7-6	TRBJ1-5	few	14	TGTGCCAGCAGCTCCGGGACTAGCAATCAGCCCCAGCATTTT	CASSSGTSNQPQHF
TRBD1	TRBV28	TRBJ1-6	-	14	TGTGCCAGCAGTTCGACAGGGAGGAATTCACCCCTCCACTTT	CASSSTGRNSPLHF
-	TRBV29-1	TRBJ2-3	-	14	TGCAGCGTTGTTGTTGCGGGAAGCACAGATACGCAGTATTTT	CSVVVAGSTDTQYF
-	TRBV30	TRBJ1-2	-	12	TGTGCCTGGAGTTGGAGCGGAAGAGGCTACACCTTC	CAWSWSGRGYTF
-	TRBV6-5	TRBJ1-2	-	13	TGTGCCAGCAGTTACTCGAGAGGCGGGGGTTACACCTTC	CASSYSRGGGYTF
-	TRBV5-6	TRBJ1-6	-	16	TGTGCCAGCAGCTTGGTACAGTCGAGGAAGAATTCACCCCTCCACTTT	CASSLVQSRKNSPLHF
-	TRBV9	TRBJ2-5	-	14	TGTGCCAGCAGCACCCCTGGGGGGCAAGAGACCCAGTACTTC	CASSTPGGQETQYF
-	TRBV7-2	TRBJ1-1	-	11	TGTGCCAGCAGCGCACGGGCGATAACTTTCTTT	CASSARAITFF
-	TRBV28	TRBJ1-5	-	14	TGTGCCAGCAGTTTTCTTTATAGCAATCAGCCCCAGCATTTT	CASSFLYSNQPQHF
-	TRBV5-5	TRBJ2-2	-	15	TGTGCCAGCAGCGAGGGACGGACGAACACCGGGGAGCTGTTTTTT	CASSEGRTNTGELFF
-	TRBV19	TRBJ1-1	-	14	TGTGCCAGTAGTCCCCCCGAGCGGAACACTGAAGCTTTCTTT	CASSPPERNTEAFF
-	TRBV11-1	TRBJ2-1	-	17	TGTGCCAGCAGCTTAGTAGGCGTTATAAGCTCCTACAATGAGCAGTTCTTC	CASSLVGVISSYNEQFF
TRBD2	TRBV6-1	TRBJ2-2	-	14	TGTGCCAGCGTAAGCGGGGGAGACACCGGGGAGCTGTTTTTT	CASVSGGDTGELFF
-	TRBV30	TRBJ2-7	-	17	TGTGCCTGGAGTGTCGTTTGGAGGGACTCCGACTCCTACGAGCAGTACTTC	CAWSVVWRDSDSYEQYF
-	TRBV2	TRBJ1-4	once	15	TGTGCCAGCAGTGAAGGGCAGGGCACTAATGAAAAACTGTTTTTT	CASSEGQGTNEKLFF
TRBD1	TRBV29-1	TRBJ2-7	-	12	TGCAGCGGGGGGACAGGCTCCTACGAGCAGTACTTC	CSGGTGSYEQYF
-	TRBV5-4	TRBJ2-1	once	15	TGTGCCAGCAGCAAAGGGGGGAGCTCCTACAATGAGCAGTTCTTC	CASSKGGSSYNEQFF
-	TRBV5-6	TRBJ1-2	-	14	TGTGCCAGCAGCTTCGGAACAGGGAACTATGGCTACACCTTC	CASSFGTGNYGYTF
TRBD1	TRBV27	TRBJ2-6	-	15	TGTGCCAGCAGTTTAATCGTAGGGACAGGGAGCGTCCTGACTTTC	CASSLIVGTGSVLTF
-	TRBV11-2	TRBJ2-3	-	13	TGTGCCAGCAGCTTAGAGAGCACAGATACGCAGTATTTT	CASSLESTDTQYF
-	TRBV5-5	TRBJ1-5	-	16	TGTGCCAGCAGCGCCGGGACGCCAGGCGGCAATCAGCCCCAGCATTTT	CASSAGTPGGNQPQHF
-	TRBV19	TRBJ1-1	-	15	TGTGCCAGTAGCGTAGCCTATCAGGGGAACACTGAAGCTTTCTTT	CASSVAYQGNTEAFF